This TCR beta chain was captured in a study of T-cell reconstitution after alpha-beta-depleted transplantation in children. The authors prepared the TCRbeta library with unique molecular identifiers. Each CDR3 protein gets one entry after TCRdb re-called the PCR reads with MiXCR. Here the sample spans about 370,000 distinct CDR3 sequences, over 20% being singletons. This clonotype was detected many times. The CDR3 sequence is 15 residues long. Germline assignment: CDR1 PRHDT and CDR2 FYEKMQ (reference sequence). V lost 5 bases and J 0 bases, leaving 12 bases between the germline ends. The specimen comprised PBMCs from the stem cell graft donor, sampled from the stem cell graft. The rearrangement links TRBV13 to TRBJ2-3; no firm D call. This sequence originates from a human donor who donated a stem cell graft to a child with acute myeloid leukemia. CDR3 DNA: TGTGCCAGCAGCCATGGACCACTCAGCACAGATACGCAGTATTTT. It is translated as CASSHGPLSTDTQYF.